This TCR beta chain was identified during a study of cytomegalovirus exposure and HLA in healthy donors. Study overall: The 120 or so validation repertoires used a platform that matched the one used for the approximately 690 first-cohort repertoires, as a later analysis reported. Study results and limitations: Using the classifier, cytomegalovirus status was reportedly diagnosed with high specificity and sensitivity. In vitro data verified three CMV-associated chains as specific for CMV antigens.

V was pared by 4 bases and J by 1 base, with 3 bases of the junction left unmatched. This CDR3 region has 14 residues. Germline CDR1 and CDR2: SGHRS and YFSETQ. The data were produced by immunoSEQ multiplex PCR, yet TCRdb's version contains in-frame clones alone and is incomplete. Counted here are under 250,000 clones, 70% to 90% occurring once; the ten biggest clones make up 5.5% to 6.5%. The donors were in the approximately 110-subject validation cohort; that cohort was separate from the roughly 730-subject first cohort. A note on this clone: As yet, its antigen is unknown.

V and J are TRBV5-1 and TRBJ2-5; TRBD2 matches at 8 bases. This TCR came from a woman in her late teens or twenties in good health and CMV-seronegative. Sequencing was carried out using PBMCs. The CDR3 reads CASSRTSSQETQYF. In DNA form, the CDR3 reads TGCGCCAGCAGCCGGACTAGCTCCCAAGAGACCCAGTACTTC. Full variable domain (missing parts from reference TRBV5-1 and TRBJ2-5): KAGVTQTPRYLIKTRGQQVTLSCSPISGHRSVSWYQQTPGQGLQFLFEYFSETQRNKGNFPGRFSGRQFSNSRSEMNVSTLELGDSALYLCASSRTSSQETQYFGPGTRLLVL.